This TCR beta chain was captured in a study of blood T cells in healthy people across ages. Study-wide results and caveats: Reliance upon unsorted PBMCs precluded definitive naive versus antigen-experienced comparison.

Together with a sample-barcoded 5' primer, a J-beta primer mix was included in a second PCR lasting roughly 6 to 12 cycles. TCRdb processed the 5' RACE reads anew with MiXCR; each CDR3 protein has one entry. This table has more than 900,000 distinct CDR3 sequences, under 30% appearing once. V trimming: 0 bases; J trimming: 5 bases; junction bases outside the gene matches: 8. The length of the CDR3 is 16 residues. Germline V gene sequence: CDR1 SGDLS, CDR2 YYNGEE. This clonotype turned up a few times. The target antigen is unknown. The individuals who served as donors were healthy Caucasians living in Russia, aged about 6 to 95. These sequences were also reported in another study, on T cells of mothers and their children. That report notes: The entire RNA extract went into cDNA synthesis at about 1.5 ug per 15 ul. Overlap ran slightly, non-significantly higher for related than unrelated mother-child pairs.

Sequencing input: blood. The TCR was taken from a girl aged 2-9 years in good health. The chain combines TRBV9 with TRBJ2-5, with 9 bases fitting TRBD1. The chain's CDR3 is CASSVGGQGVLETQYF. CDR3 coding DNA: TGTGCCAGCAGCGTAGGGGGACAGGGAGTGTTGGAGACCCAGTACTTC.